This T cell receptor (beta chain) was sequenced during a study of blood T cell repertoires in COVID-19. Profiling relied on immunoSEQ multiplex PCR, and the TCRdb table lists in-frame clones only, not all of them. The sample carries about 72,000 clones, roughly 80% recorded once. CDR1 and CDR2 from the germline V gene are LNHNV and YYDKDF (reference sequence). Losses at the gene ends were 1 base for V and 1 base for J; bases not matched to a gene: 4. This CDR3 has 16 amino acids. The sample consisted of peripheral blood. The V and J genes are TRBV15 and TRBJ1-1; 9 bases agree with TRBD1. This TCR was sampled from a human donor in a cohort sampled during active COVID-19. CDR3 loop: CATSRGDRVSNTEAFF. In DNA, the CDR3 is TGTGCCACCAGCAGAGGGGACAGGGTGTCGAACACTGAAGCTTTCTTT.